This T cell receptor (beta chain) was observed in a study of OX40 agonist ivuxolimab in advanced cancers. General observations from the study: Researchers report that CD8+ T cells had, on average, more expanded clones than CD4+.

The CDR3 consists of 13 residues. Germline-derived CDR1 and CDR2 are SGHDT and YYEEEE. The ends were cut back, 4 bases at V and 3 bases at J, with 11 bases in the middle. Regarding this clone: The antigen remains undetermined.

Data came from immunoSEQ multiplex PCR; TCRdb stores just in-frame clones and leaves some out. Of about 110,000 clones in the sample, around 90% are singletons; the top ten hold 0.27%. The sequenced sample was CD4+ or CD8+ T cells sorted from blood, obtained in a trial of the OX40 agonist ivuxolimab. V usage is TRBV5-6 and J usage is TRBJ2-7; D is unclear. The sequence was collected from an adult with an advanced solid tumor such as melanoma, head and neck, liver or kidney cancer. CDR3 DNA sequence: TGTGCCAGCAGCCGCCGGCAGCTCTACGAGCAGTACTTC. This gives the protein CASSRRQLYEQYF.